The 29 T cell receptor beta chains below all came from one sample that was sequenced in a study of control samples from healthy donors and cancer patients. Sequencing was performed with immunoSEQ multiplex PCR; in TCRdb, only in-frame clones are kept and a portion is missing. The sample lists roughly 130,000 clones, approximately 90% occurring once. Material: blood. These receptor sequences come from a young man in good health.

The chain carries TRBV5-6 and TRBJ2-4; possibly TRBD1 or TRBD2 for D (5 bases each). The CDR3 is 14 residues long. The germline gives CDR1 SGHDT, CDR2 YYEEEE. Trimming left V 3 bases short and J 10 bases short, with 17 bases between. The CDR3 nucleotides are TGTGCCAGCAGCTCAAGGAGGCAGGGACGGATTCAGTACTTC. Protein product: CASSSRRQGRIQYF.

The genes are TRBV11-2 and TRBJ1-1; 9 bases are shared with TRBD1. The CDR3 length is 13 residues. V shed 5 bases, J shed 8 bases, and the junction held 6 bases outside the gene matches. Germline assignment: CDR1 SGHAT and CDR2 FQNNGV. The CDR3: CASSVGQGREAFF. In nucleotides, the CDR3 is TGTGCCAGCAGCGTAGGACAGGGGAGGGAAGCTTTCTTT.

The chain combines TRBV11-2 with TRBJ1-6; D may be TRBD1 (6 bases). V dropped 1 base and J dropped 5 bases, with 12 bases sitting between them. The CDR3 spans 16 residues. Germline loops: CDR1 SGHAT, CDR2 FQNNGV. The CDR3 here is CASSLVGRGDNSPLHF. CDR3 sequence (DNA): TGTGCCAGCAGCTTAGTTGGCAGGGGTGATAATTCACCCCTCCACTTT.

This chain links TRBV30 with TRBJ1-3; 8 bases are a match to TRBD1. Per germline, CDR1 GTSNPN and CDR2 SVGIG (reference sequence). The CDR3 is made up of 14 amino acids. Trimming removed 1 base from V and 4 bases from J; junction bases left unmatched: 3. CDR3 residues: CAWSATGAGNTIYF. The CDR3 DNA is TGTGCCTGGAGTGCGACAGGGGCCGGAAACACCATATATTTT.

The chain is built from TRBV30 and TRBJ1-6; D not certain. Per germline, CDR1 GTSNPN and CDR2 SVGIG (reference sequence). The CDR3 is 15 residues long. Trimming shortened V by 4 bases and J by 0 bases, and 10 bases separated the two germline ends. Written as DNA, the CDR3 is TGTGCCTGGATCGCGGCGAGCTCCTATAATTCACCCCTCCACTTT. Protein sequence: CAWIAASSYNSPLHF. Using reference TRBV30 and TRBJ1-6 for the parts outside the CDR3, the full variable domain is SQTIHQWPATLVQPVGSPLSLECTVEGTSNPNLYWYRQAAGRGLQLLFYSVGIGQISSEVPQNLSASRPQDRQFILSSKKLLLSDSGFYLCAWIAASSYNSPLHFGNGTRLTVT.

The gene calls are TRBV12-3 or TRBV12-4 and TRBJ2-7; D is perhaps TRBD1 (5 bases). Trimming took 5 bases from V and 3 from J, leaving 11 bases between them. The CDR3 has 13 residues. The CDR3 loop is CASSQKGIYEQYF. The CDR3 nucleotides read TGTGCCAGCAGTCAGAAGGGGATCTACGAGCAGTACTTC.

The chain couples TRBV2 to TRBJ1-1; D gene unclear. CDR3 size: 12 residues. The V gene's germline CDR1 is SNHLY and CDR2 FYNNEI. V lost 3 bases, J lost 3 bases, and 5 bases lay in between. CDR3 amino acids: CASSERDTEAFF. CDR3 bases: TGTGCCAGCAGTGAGCGTGACACTGAAGCTTTCTTT. Full variable domain (remainder filled in from reference TRBV2 and TRBJ1-1): EPEVTQTPSHQVTQMGQEVILRCVPISNHLYFYWYRQILGQKVEFLVSFYNNEISEKSEIFDDQFSVERPDGSNFTLKIRSTKLEDSAMYFCASSERDTEAFFGQGTRLTVV.

CDR3 in amino acids: CASSLLTENTEAFF. CDR3 coding DNA: TGTGCCAGCAGCTTACTCACTGAGAACACTGAAGCTTTCTTT. The chain links TRBV7-2 to TRBJ1-1; D is ambiguous. Germline CDR1 reads SGHTA; CDR2 reads FQGNSA. With 2 bases removed from V and 1 base from J, the gap between germline ends came to 8 bases. The CDR3 is 14 residues long.

The chain has TRBV19 and TRBJ1-1; TRBD1 is a possible D gene (6 bases). Germline V gene lookup returns CDR1 LNHDA and CDR2 SQIVND (reference sequence). CDR3 length: 11 amino acids. Deletions cut 5 bases from V and 11 bases from J, with 12 bases between. CDR3 loop: CASSVRGMAFF. CDR3 coding DNA: TGTGCCAGTAGTGTAAGGGGGATGGCTTTCTTT.

Comment on this clone: The sample holds other DNA sequences that translate to the same CDR3. This sequence joins TRBV5-1 and TRBJ2-7; 7 bases fit TRBD1. The V gene's germline CDR1 is SGHRS and CDR2 YFSETQ. The V segment lost 8 bases and the J segment 4 bases; nucleotides outside the gene matches: 9. CDR3 size: 13 residues. DNA for the CDR3: TGCGCCAGTAGACCGGGACAGCGATACGAGCAGTACTTC. Its translation is CASRPGQRYEQYF.

This clone occurred a few times. The chain uses TRBV11-2 and TRBJ2-7; the D gene could be TRBD1 or TRBD2 (5 bases each). V was clipped by 2 bases and J by 0 bases, with 8 bases between them. CDR1 is SGHAT and CDR2 is FQNNGV in the germline V gene. CDR3 length equals 14 residues. CDR3 in DNA: TGTGCCAGCAGCTTACTTGGGACCTCCTACGAGCAGTACTTC. This translates into CASSLLGTSYEQYF.

V usage is TRBV7-2 and J usage is TRBJ2-7; 7 bases line up with TRBD1. V was pared by 4 bases and J by 1 base, with 7 bases of the junction left unmatched. CDR1 SGHTA and CDR2 FQGNSA come from the germline V gene. The CDR3 has 15 amino acids. CDR3 nucleotides: TGTGCCAGCAGCTCCATAGAACAGGGGTCCTACGAGCAGTACTTC. Translation gives CASSSIEQGSYEQYF.

The V gene is TRBV5-1, the J gene TRBJ2-1; the match to TRBD2 covers 10 bases. The J segment lost 5 bases and the V segment lost 5 bases, leaving 10 bases of the junction unmatched. Per the germline V gene, CDR1 is SGHRS and CDR2 is YFSETQ. The CDR3 is made up of 16 amino acids. CDR3 in amino acids: CASSPALAGHNNEQFF. In DNA, the CDR3 is TGCGCCAGCAGTCCCGCACTAGCGGGGCATAACAATGAGCAGTTCTTC.

This clone appeared a single time. The chain links TRBV12-5 to TRBJ1-4; D is undetermined. Germline CDR1 is LGHNT and CDR2 is FRNRAP. Trimming removed 0 bases from V and 7 bases from J, with 21 bases in between. This CDR3 has 18 amino acids. The CDR3, as DNA: TGTGCTAGTGGTTTGGTACGCCCCCTGTCTTATTTGGGTGAAAAACTGTTTTTT. Translating it yields CASGLVRPLSYLGEKLFF.

The gene calls are TRBV6-1 and TRBJ2-1; 10 positions match TRBD2. This CDR3 has 16 amino acids. The germline CDR1 and CDR2 sequences are MNHNS and SASEGT. J gave up 3 bases and V 1 base, and 3 bases lay outside the gene matches. DNA for the CDR3: TGTGCCAGCAGTGAAGAAGCGGGGGGGCACTACAATGAGCAGTTCTTC. It is translated as CASSEEAGGHYNEQFF.

The chain has TRBV19 and TRBJ2-2, with D tentatively TRBD1 (6 bases). Germline CDR1 is LNHDA and CDR2 is SQIVND (reference sequence). This CDR3 has 16 amino acids. The V end was cut by 6 bases, the J end by 0 bases, with 14 bases between. The CDR3 DNA follows: TGTGCCAGTAGGAGCAGGGGCAGAGCGAACACCGGGGAGCTGTTTTTT. Translated: CASRSRGRANTGELFF.

The chain carries TRBV29-1 and TRBJ2-5, with TRBD1 as a possible D gene (6 bases). The CDR3 is 11 residues long. Trimming stripped 4 bases from V and 13 bases from J, with 16 bases between. CDR1 is SQVTM, CDR2 ANQGSEA, per germline. CDR3 coding DNA: TGCAGCGTTGTTACAGGGTCCACCTGGTACTTC. Its protein product is CSVVTGSTWYF.

The chain has TRBV11-3 and TRBJ1-1, with no clear D. Germline lookup yields CDR1 SGHNT and CDR2 YENEEA. The CDR3 totals 13 residues. The V gene lost 5 bases and the J gene lost 0 bases, with 7 bases spanning the gap. CDR3 protein: CASSDTMNTEAFF. CDR3 in DNA: TGTGCCAGCAGCGATACCATGAACACTGAAGCTTTCTTT.

The V and J genes are TRBV5-5 and TRBJ1-2, with D uncertain. CDR1 is SGHKS and CDR2 is YYEKEE in the germline V gene (reference sequence). V was cut by 0 bases and J by 4 bases, with 13 bases left in between. The CDR3 totals 15 residues. The CDR3 loop reads CASSLEIRRGYGYTF. The CDR3 nucleotides are TGTGCCAGCAGCTTGGAAATCCGGCGAGGCTATGGCTACACCTTC.

The V call is TRBV10-3, the J call TRBJ2-1; TRBD2 aligns across 10 bases. Per germline, CDR1 ENHRY and CDR2 SYGVKD. The CDR3 totals 15 residues. The J segment lost 8 bases and the V segment lost 10 bases, leaving 14 bases of the junction unmatched. The CDR3 protein is CATFRGGLAIDEQFF. The CDR3 DNA reads as TGTGCCACCTTTAGAGGGGGACTAGCGATCGATGAGCAGTTCTTC.

The chain employs TRBV6-5 and TRBJ1-2, with TRBD1 identical over 8 bases. The CDR3 consists of 14 residues. V lost 8 bases to trimming and J lost 2 bases; unmatched junction nucleotides: 7. CDR1 is MNHEY, CDR2 SVGAGI, per germline. The CDR3, as DNA: TGTGCCAGCGGGAATGGACAGGGCAACTATGGCTACACCTTC. The encoded protein is CASGNGQGNYGYTF.

Comments on this clone: Relative to the germline gene, one junction end is altered; a read error may explain this. The V gene is TRBV18, the J gene TRBJ2-3; 10 bases are a match to TRBD2. The CDR3 is made up of 15 amino acids. Looked up from germline, CDR1 is KGHSH and CDR2 is LQKENI. CDR3: CASSPLAGSTDTQYF. As DNA, the CDR3 is TGTGCCAGCTCCCCACTAGCGGGGAGCACAGATACGCAGTATTTT.

The chain uses TRBV18 and TRBJ1-4; no clear D gene. Germline V lookup: CDR1 KGHSH, CDR2 LQKENI. The CDR3 loop spans 13 amino acids. V lost 8 bases, J lost 3 bases, and 10 bases lay in between. CDR3 protein: CASRFGANEKLFF. The CDR3 DNA reads TGTGCCAGCCGATTCGGAGCTAATGAAAAACTGTTTTTT.

The chain carries TRBV5-1 and TRBJ2-1, with a possible D match to TRBD2 (5 bases). The germline V gene encodes CDR1 SGHRS and CDR2 YFSETQ. The V gene lost 4 bases and the J gene lost 7 bases, with 15 bases spanning the gap. CDR3 length equals 14 residues. The CDR3 region is CASSAWGPGNEQFF. The CDR3 DNA follows: TGCGCCAGCAGCGCGTGGGGTCCGGGGAATGAGCAGTTCTTC.

The genes are TRBV19 and TRBJ1-1; D gene ambiguous. The length of the CDR3 is 13 residues. V lost 7 bases and J lost 5, with 14 bases in between. CDR1 is LNHDA and CDR2 is SQIVND in the germline V gene (reference sequence). In DNA, the CDR3 is TGTGCCAGTACCCCTTACGCCAAAACTGAAGCTTTCTTT. Translation gives CASTPYAKTEAFF.

V and J are TRBV5-1 and TRBJ1-1; maybe TRBD1 (6 bases). V gave up 4 bases and J gave up 1 base, with 11 bases separating them. Germline-derived CDR1 and CDR2 are SGHRS and YFSETQ. The CDR3 sequence is 14 residues long. CDR3 sequence reads: CASSIQQGNTEAFF. CDR3 sequence (DNA): TGCGCCAGCAGCATACAACAGGGGAACACTGAAGCTTTCTTT.

The genes are TRBV10-2 and TRBJ2-5; the match to TRBD2 covers 9 bases. From germline, CDR1 is WSHSY and CDR2 SAAADI. The CDR3 has 14 amino acids. After removal of 7 bases from V and 0 bases from J, the junction contained 3 bases not matched to a gene. DNA of the CDR3: TGCGCCAGCATGGCGGGGGGGTACCAAGAGACCCAGTACTTC. It translates to CASMAGGYQETQYF.

The V gene is TRBV19, the J gene TRBJ2-7; 7 bases match TRBD2. Germline V gives CDR1 LNHDA, CDR2 SQIVND (reference sequence). J was trimmed by 0 bases and V by 4 bases; bases with no gene match: 6. This CDR3 comprises 15 residues. CDR3 residues: CASSSAWGGSYEQYF. The CDR3 DNA reads TGTGCCAGTAGTAGCGCTTGGGGGGGCTCCTACGAGCAGTACTTC.

V usage is TRBV14 and J usage is TRBJ1-1; 9 nucleotides align to TRBD1. The CDR3 covers 15 residues. Trimming removed 3 bases from V and 5 bases from J; junction bases left unmatched: 7. Germline CDR1 and CDR2: SGHDN and FVKESK. DNA for the CDR3: TGTGCCAGCAGCCAGTACCGGGACAGGGTTACTGAAGCTTTCTTT. Protein sequence: CASSQYRDRVTEAFF.